The sequence of this T cell receptor (beta chain) was determined in a study of blood T cells in healthy people across ages. With a J-beta primer mix and a sample-barcoded 5' primer, a second PCR ran 7 to 11 cycles. Each cDNA molecule was tagged by a template-switch adaptor that had 12 random nucleotides. TCRdb reprocessed the 5' RACE reads with MiXCR, giving one entry per CDR3 protein. The table includes almost 800,000 distinct CDR3 sequences, roughly 60% detected once. Study conclusions and caveats: Age advanced and TCR beta diversity per million T cells fell, roughly linearly. The study lacked donor CMV status, which possibly confounded expanded clonotype changes.

Caucasian, healthy and from Russia, the donors were aged between about 6 and 90. From germline, CDR1 is LNHNV and CDR2 YYDKDF (reference sequence). V shed 0 bases and J shed 11 bases, with 25 bases lying between them. This CDR3 spans 17 amino acids. This clonotype appeared a single time. Its antigen is still unknown. The receptor's source is a man aged 25 to 40 in good health. The chain is built from TRBV15 and TRBJ2-5; D is perhaps TRBD1 (5 bases). Sequencing was performed on blood. CDR3: CATSRDILRTYSSEQYF. In nucleotides, the CDR3 is TGTGCCACCAGCAGAGACATCCTGAGGACATACAGCAGTGAGCAGTACTTC.